The clone carrying this TCR beta chain was found many times. Its antigen is unknown. Unique molecular identifiers were incorporated during preparation of the TCRbeta library. TCRdb reanalysed the PCR reads using MiXCR and keeps one entry per CDR3 protein. This table holds approximately 1,000,000 distinct CDR3 sequences, roughly 29% found once. This sample was included in a study of T-cell reconstitution after alpha-beta-depleted transplantation in children. The study's findings and limits: Elevated TCRbeta diversity at day 60 was traced, in some patients, to surviving recipient T cells and thymic progenitors. Two months or so post-transplant, alpha-beta T cells reportedly derived from several hundred expanded graft clones. At one year after transplant, newly produced T cells mostly accounted for T-cell counts and diversity.

V was trimmed by 1 base and J by 5 bases, leaving 12 bases between them. CDR3 length: 15 residues. Germline lookup yields CDR1 MGHRA and CDR2 YSYEKL. The source is a boy under two years old who had a stem cell transplant for SCID, so the T cells may come from the graft donor. The genes are TRBV4-1 and TRBJ1-5, with D possibly TRBD1 on 5 matching bases. This material consisted of PBMCs, mostly from graft donor cells, taken 360 days after TCRalphabeta/CD19-depleted stem cell transplant. DNA of the CDR3: TGCGCCAGCAGCCAAGGGACACGGGTGGATCAGCCCCAGCATTTT. Translating it yields CASSQGTRVDQPQHF.